Given below is one T cell receptor beta chain in context. The method was immunoSEQ multiplex PCR; TCRdb's version includes in-frame clones alone and lacks a portion of them. The sample yields roughly 43,000 clones, roughly four fifths seen once. The data are from a study of blood T cell repertoires in COVID-19. Germline V gene lookup returns CDR1 GTSNPN and CDR2 SVGIG (reference sequence). There are 13 residues in the CDR3. The ends lost 2 bases at V and 6 bases at J; junction bases unmatched: 5. The chain carries TRBV30 and TRBJ1-2; 8 bases agree with TRBD1. Source material: peripheral blood. This receptor was obtained from a woman aged 60-70 years with acute or convalescent COVID-19. In nucleotides, the CDR3 is TGTGCCTGGAGTTTGACAGGGGTAGATGGCTACACCTTC. It translates to CAWSLTGVDGYTF.